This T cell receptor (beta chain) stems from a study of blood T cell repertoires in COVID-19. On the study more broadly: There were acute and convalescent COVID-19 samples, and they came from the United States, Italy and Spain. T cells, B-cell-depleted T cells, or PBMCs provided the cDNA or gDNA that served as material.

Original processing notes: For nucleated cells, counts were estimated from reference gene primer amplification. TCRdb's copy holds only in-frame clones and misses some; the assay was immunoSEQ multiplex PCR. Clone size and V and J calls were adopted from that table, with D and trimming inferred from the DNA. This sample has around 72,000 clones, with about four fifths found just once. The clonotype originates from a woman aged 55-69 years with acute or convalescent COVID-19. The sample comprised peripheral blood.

CDR3 in DNA: TGTGCCAGCAGCGTAGGAACTAGCGGGCCCCCCTACGAGCAGTACTTC. This gives the protein CASSVGTSGPPYEQYF. The chain carries TRBV9 and TRBJ2-7, with 9 bases matching TRBD2. The CDR3 length is 16 residues. Germline V CDR1 and CDR2: SGDLS, YYNGEE. The V segment lost 0 bases and the J segment 2 bases; nucleotides outside the gene matches: 6.